What follows is one T cell receptor (beta chain) and its context. The antigen remains undetermined. This sample was included in a study of T cells in localized non-small cell lung cancer. Overall study findings and caveats: Greater blood T cell density accompanied longer overall survival. Uninvolved adjacent lung had more T cell clonality than any other tissue, topping tumor. Investigators sequenced only a single tumor region, leaving heterogeneity possible. A median of 57 clones ranked among the top 100 in tumor appeared in adjacent lung.

Germline V gene data show CDR1 as SGHRS and CDR2 as YFSETQ. V shed 4 bases and J shed 4 bases, with 14 bases lying between them. The CDR3 totals 14 residues. The assay was immunoSEQ multiplex PCR, and TCRdb's table has in-frame clones only and misses some. This table has about 33,000 clones, 70% to 90% appearing once. The specimen comprised peripheral blood, sampled before any cancer treatment. This TCR came from a male donor at least 60 years old with stage III lung adenocarcinoma. The rearrangement links TRBV5-1 to TRBJ1-1; maybe TRBD1 (5 bases). The CDR3 region has the DNA TGCGCCAGCAGCCCCCGGGGGGGTGGCACTGAAGCTTTCTTT. This gives the protein CASSPRGGGTEAFF.